This passage covers 21 T cell receptor beta chains from one sample sequenced in a study of T-cell reconstitution after alpha-beta-depleted transplantation in children. The library targeted TCRbeta and was prepared with unique molecular identifiers. MiXCR was run by TCRdb on the PCR reads, yielding one entry per CDR3 protein. The data contain hundreds of thousands of distinct CDR3 sequences, roughly 10% of them singletons. The sequences come from PBMCs from the stem cell graft donor, collected from the stem cell graft. The receptors were gathered from a human donor who donated a stem cell graft to a child with acute myeloid leukemia.

This clonotype was recorded at least ten times. The CDR3 sequence is CAISEGADTQYF. CDR3 in DNA: TGTGCCATCAGTGAGGGCGCAGATACGCAGTATTTT. The chain links TRBV10-3 to TRBJ2-3; D gene ambiguous. V lost 2 bases and J 4 bases, leaving 4 bases between the germline ends. From germline, CDR1 is ENHRY and CDR2 SYGVKD. CDR3 length: 12 residues.

V and J are TRBV30 and TRBJ1-5; D remains ambiguous. This CDR3 has 15 residues. Trimming removed 0 bases at V and 3 bases at J, with 12 bases between. Germline V gene data show CDR1 as GTSNPN and CDR2 as SVGIG (reference sequence). The CDR3 region has the DNA TGTGCCTGGAGTGTACCAGGACGGGTCAATCAGCCCCAGCATTTT. It translates to CAWSVPGRVNQPQHF.

This clonotype was detected only a few times. This chain joins TRBV7-6 and TRBJ2-3, with 9 bases matching TRBD1. V was pared by 5 bases and J by 6 bases, with 6 bases of the junction left unmatched. The CDR3 consists of 14 residues. CDR1 and CDR2 (germline): SGHVS, FNYEAQ. CDR3 in DNA: TGTGCCAGCAGCCCTGGGACAGGGTGGGATACGCAGTATTTT. Its translation is CASSPGTGWDTQYF. Complete variable domain (other parts from reference TRBV7-6 and TRBJ2-3): GAGVSQSPRYKVTKRGQDVALRCDPISGHVSLYWYRQALGQGPEFLTYFNYEAQQDKSGLPNDRFSAERPEGSISTLTIQRTEQRDSAMYRCASSPGTGWDTQYFGPGTRLTVL.

This clonotype was seen many times. The chain employs TRBV6-1 and TRBJ1-1; D may be TRBD1 (5 bases). The CDR3 sequence is 14 residues long. The germline V and J ends were trimmed by 5 bases and 1 base, with 11 bases remaining between them. Germline V gene data show CDR1 as MNHNS and CDR2 as SASEGT. CDR3 sequence reads: CASSRDPQNTEAFF. Written as DNA, the CDR3 is TGTGCCAGCAGTAGGGACCCACAGAACACTGAAGCTTTCTTT.

This clonotype was seen at least ten times. The chain's CDR3 is CASSSHGVGYTEAFF. The CDR3 DNA reads as TGTGCCAGCAGCTCCCACGGGGTTGGGTACACTGAAGCTTTCTTT. V usage is TRBV7-6 and J usage is TRBJ1-1, with no clear D. The ends were cut back, 4 bases at V and 3 bases at J, with 15 bases in the middle. The CDR3 contains 15 residues. Germline-derived CDR1 and CDR2 are SGHVS and FNYEAQ.

J is TRBJ2-5 and V is TRBV29-1; D is perhaps TRBD1 (5 bases). The V end was cut by 7 bases, the J end by 3 bases, with 12 bases between. Per the germline V gene, CDR1 is SQVTM and CDR2 is ANQGSEA. This CDR3 is 12 amino acids long. DNA for the CDR3: TGCAGCGGGGGCCTGAAAGAAGAGACCCAGTACTTC. Residues: CSGGLKEETQYF.

This clonotype has ten or more counts. This chain links TRBV5-1 with TRBJ1-4, with 7 bases lining up with TRBD1. The V segment lost 0 bases and the J segment 5 bases; nucleotides outside the gene matches: 4. The CDR3 covers 15 residues. CDR1 and CDR2 from the germline V gene are SGHRS and YFSETQ. CDR3 residues: CASSLETGRNEKLFF. Here the CDR3 DNA reads TGCGCCAGCAGCTTGGAGACAGGGCGGAATGAAAAACTGTTTTTT.

The chain combines TRBV27 with TRBJ2-1, with D perhaps matching TRBD1 or TRBD2 (5 bases each). CDR1 MNHEY and CDR2 SMNVEV come from the germline V gene (reference sequence). Deletions cut 4 bases from V and 9 bases from J, with 13 bases between. This CDR3 has 13 amino acids. CDR3 in amino acids: CASSSGPWGEQFF. CDR3 sequence (DNA): TGTGCCAGCAGTTCGGGGCCCTGGGGTGAGCAGTTCTTC.

This clonotype has a count of ten or more. This rearrangement joins TRBV6-1 to TRBJ2-3, with 10 positions matching TRBD2. CDR1 is MNHNS, CDR2 SASEGT, per germline. CDR3 length: 15 residues. V lost 8 bases, J lost 6 bases, and 11 bases stayed unmatched. The CDR3 is CASLGPASGSDTQYF. CDR3 DNA sequence: TGTGCCAGCCTGGGCCCGGCTAGCGGGAGTGATACGCAGTATTTT.

The sample holds many counts of this clonotype. The V call is TRBV5-1, the J call TRBJ2-4; 7 positions agree with TRBD1. CDR1 and CDR2 from the germline V gene are SGHRS and YFSETQ. V was pared by 2 bases and J by 1 base, with 3 bases of the junction left unmatched. The CDR3 has 15 amino acids. For the CDR3, the DNA is TGCGCCAGCAGCTTACCGGACAGGGCCAAAAACATTCAGTACTTC. Its translation: CASSLPDRAKNIQYF.

Ten or more counts support this clonotype. V and J are TRBV11-1 and TRBJ2-3, with 8 bases matching TRBD2. V lost 5 bases, J lost 2 bases, and 15 bases stayed unmatched. This CDR3 has 18 amino acids. Germline V gene sequence: CDR1 SGHAT, CDR2 FQDESV (reference sequence). CDR3 residues: CASSDPDGLAKPTDTQYF. CDR3 nucleotide sequence: TGTGCCAGCAGCGACCCGGATGGACTAGCCAAACCCACAGATACGCAGTATTTT.

This clonotype came up many times. The chain employs TRBV5-1 and TRBJ1-4, with D unclear. CDR3 length equals 16 residues. CDR1 and CDR2 (germline): SGHRS, YFSETQ. V lost 0 bases, J lost 0 bases, and 9 bases lay in between. CDR3 DNA: TGCGCCAGCAGCTTGGGTTGGGCGGCAACTAATGAAAAACTGTTTTTT. Translated, it gives CASSLGWAATNEKLFF.

This clonotype was counted a few times. This rearrangement joins TRBV9 to TRBJ2-3; D is tentatively TRBD1 or TRBD2 (5 bases each). Germline CDR1 is SGDLS and CDR2 is YYNGEE. The CDR3 spans 15 residues. V dropped 4 bases and J dropped 0 bases, with 12 bases sitting between them. CDR3 residues: CASSPPGGSTDTQYF. The DNA of the CDR3 is TGTGCCAGCAGCCCGCCTGGGGGTAGCACAGATACGCAGTATTTT. Supplemented by reference TRBV9 and TRBJ2-3, the full variable domain reads DSGVTQTPKHLITATGQRVTLRCSPRSGDLSVYWYQQSLDQGLQFLIQYYNGEERAKGNILERFSAQQFPDLHSELNLSSLELGDSALYFCASSPPGGSTDTQYFGPGTRLTVL.

This clonotype was seen a handful of times. The chain couples TRBV21-1 to TRBJ2-1; the DNA was not compared with TRBD2, the D call given in the table. TRBV21-1 is designated a pseudogene. This CDR3 comprises 16 residues. The CDR3 sequence is CASSIKKRGRRDEQFF. In DNA, the CDR3 is TGTGCCAGCAGTATTAAGAAACGGGGGAGGCGGGATGAGCAGTTCTTC.

This clonotype appeared a few times. One end of the junction does not line up with germline, which may come from a read error. The chain carries TRBV12-3 or TRBV12-4 and TRBJ1-4; D call uncertain. The CDR3 extends over 11 amino acids. The CDR3 loop is CASTPGGPLQF. DNA of the CDR3: TGTGCCAGCACCCCTGGCGGCCCCCTCCAGTTT.

This clonotype was observed many times. J is TRBJ2-2 and V is TRBV30; D remains ambiguous. CDR3 length: 14 residues. V was clipped by 2 bases and J by 1 base, with 8 bases between them. Germline-derived CDR1 and CDR2 are GTSNPN and SVGIG (reference sequence). DNA for the CDR3: TGTGCCTGGAGTAGCATGCGGAACACCGGGGAGCTGTTTTTT. Translated, it gives CAWSSMRNTGELFF.

This clonotype was detected a few times. The V call is TRBV9, the J call TRBJ2-7, with 12 bases identical to TRBD2. The CDR3 is made up of 14 amino acids. With V trimmed by 3 bases and J by 4 bases, 2 bases remained unmatched. Germline CDR1 reads SGDLS; CDR2 reads YYNGEE. CDR3 protein: CASSEGTSGYEQYF. The CDR3, as DNA: TGTGCCAGCAGCGAGGGGACTAGCGGGTACGAGCAGTACTTC.

This clonotype has just a few counts. The gene calls are TRBV5-1 and TRBJ1-1; 12 bases map to TRBD1. This CDR3 comprises 16 residues. The germline CDR1 and CDR2 sequences are SGHRS and YFSETQ. V gave up 4 bases and J gave up 4 bases; unmatched junction bases: 8. The CDR3 DNA sequence: TGCGCCAGCAGCCTCGGGACAGGGGGCCTCGTCACTGAAGCTTTCTTT. Protein: CASSLGTGGLVTEAFF.

This clonotype appeared a few times. The chain couples TRBV20-1 to TRBJ1-4; D gene ambiguous. This CDR3 is 16 amino acids long. Germline V gives CDR1 DFQATT, CDR2 SNEGSKA (reference sequence). Trimming cost V 0 bases and J 0 bases, with 11 bases left between them. The CDR3 loop reads CSARDQGRATNEKLFF. CDR3 nucleotide sequence: TGCAGTGCTAGAGACCAAGGCCGTGCAACTAATGAAAAACTGTTTTTT.

Only a few counts were recorded for this clonotype. The V and J genes are TRBV28 and TRBJ2-3; weak D call: TRBD2 (6 bases). Trimming shortened V by 5 bases and J by 1 base, and 10 bases separated the two germline ends. CDR1 and CDR2 from the germline V gene are MDHEN and SYDVKM. CDR3 length: 14 residues. CDR3 sequence reads: CASSKPGGTDTQYF. The CDR3 coding sequence is TGTGCCAGCAGTAAACCGGGAGGCACAGATACGCAGTATTTT.

This clonotype was seen a handful of times. The gene calls are TRBV29-1 and TRBJ1-3; 8 bases line up with TRBD1. V shed 6 bases and J 4 bases; nucleotides not matched to a gene: 5. CDR1 and CDR2 from the germline V gene are SQVTM and ANQGSEA. The CDR3 consists of 13 residues. The CDR3 sequence is CSVQGAGGNTIYF. CDR3 in DNA: TGCAGCGTCCAGGGGGCGGGAGGAAACACCATATATTTT.